These 16 T cell receptor beta chains came from one sample sequenced in a study of blood T cell repertoires in COVID-19. Here immunoSEQ multiplex PCR was the method, and the copy in TCRdb shows in-frame clones only, minus some. The sample consists of fewer than 250,000 clones, around 82% of them appearing once. The sample comprised peripheral blood. Receptors originate from a woman between 50 and 59 years old with acute or convalescent COVID-19.

The chain employs TRBV5-6 and TRBJ1-4, with a weak D call TRBD1 (5 bases). The CDR3 is 16 residues long. The V end was cut by 3 bases, the J end by 4 bases, with 16 bases between. The germline gives CDR1 SGHDT, CDR2 YYEEEE. Here the CDR3 DNA reads TGTGCCAGCAGCTCTAGATGGAGGGGAAGTAATGAAAAACTGTTTTTT. As protein: CASSSRWRGSNEKLFF.

This chain links TRBV14 with TRBJ2-1, with TRBD1 matching over 7 bases. The V gene end was trimmed by 4 bases and the J gene end by 6 bases; junction bases not matched to a gene: 9. The CDR3 is 15 amino acids. Germline V gene data show CDR1 as SGHDN and CDR2 as FVKESK. The CDR3: CASSLLVGGINEQFF. The CDR3 region has the DNA TGTGCCAGCAGCCTGTTGGTAGGGGGCATCAATGAGCAGTTCTTC.

The V and J genes are TRBV5-6 and TRBJ2-3, with no clear D. The germline V gene has CDR1 SGHDT and CDR2 YYEEEE. V shed 1 base and J shed 2 bases, with 11 bases lying between them. The CDR3 covers 15 residues. CDR3 sequence reads: CASSLTASATDTQYF. The DNA for the CDR3 is TGTGCCAGCAGCTTGACGGCCAGCGCCACAGATACGCAGTATTTT.

The chain combines TRBV5-4 with TRBJ2-2, with 9 bases fitting TRBD2. Germline assignment: CDR1 SGHNT and CDR2 YYREEE (reference sequence). With V trimmed by 3 bases and J by 0 bases, 3 bases remained unmatched. The CDR3 totals 16 residues. Here the CDR3 reads CASSSGLAANTGELFF. CDR3 in DNA: TGTGCCAGCAGCTCGGGACTAGCCGCGAACACCGGGGAGCTGTTTTTT.

This chain joins TRBV28 and TRBJ2-1, with D unclear. Trimming cost V 6 bases and J 4 bases, with 16 bases left between them. Germline V gives CDR1 MDHEN, CDR2 SYDVKM. This CDR3 has 15 residues. The CDR3, as DNA: TGTGCCAGCAGGCCAGGAAAAGCCCTTTACAATGAGCAGTTCTTC. The encoded protein is CASRPGKALYNEQFF.

This chain uses TRBV23-1 with TRBJ2-7, with 12 bases identical to TRBD1. TRBV23-1 is noted as an ORF with a role that remains uncertain. The CDR3 consists of 17 residues. The V gene end was trimmed by 1 base and the J gene end by 5 bases; junction bases not matched to a gene: 9. The chain's CDR3 is CASSQYGTGGLFHEQYF. DNA of the CDR3: TGCGCCAGCAGTCAATACGGGACAGGGGGCTTGTTCCACGAGCAGTACTTC.

In this sample, this clone turned up once. The V and J genes are TRBV2 and TRBJ2-7; D unresolved. CDR1 is SNHLY, CDR2 FYNNEI, per germline. There are 13 residues in the CDR3. Trimming shortened V by 6 bases and J by 4 bases, and 13 bases separated the two germline ends. The CDR3 nucleotides read TGTGCCAGCAGCCTCGAGGCGCAGTACGAGCAGTACTTC. Amino acids: CASSLEAQYEQYF. The complete variable domain, with remaining parts taken from reference TRBV2 and TRBJ2-7, reads EPEVTQTPSHQVTQMGQEVILRCVPISNHLYFYWYRQILGQKVEFLVSFYNNEISEKSEIFDDQFSVERPDGSNFTLKIRSTKLEDSAMYFCASSLEAQYEQYFGPGTRLTVT.

The V call is TRBV18, the J call TRBJ2-7; D is possibly TRBD2 (5 bases). V lost 2 bases and J 3 bases, leaving 5 bases between the germline ends. The CDR3 has 12 amino acids. Looked up from germline, CDR1 is KGHSH and CDR2 is LQKENI. CDR3 loop: CASSPEGYEQYF. The CDR3 DNA is TGTGCCAGCTCACCAGAGGGCTACGAGCAGTACTTC.

The chain joins TRBV20-1 to TRBJ2-1; 16 bases align to TRBD2. CDR1 and CDR2 from the germline V gene are DFQATT and SNEGSKA (reference sequence). Trimming at V came to 3 bases and at J to 1 base, leaving 6 bases not matched to a gene. The CDR3 length is 18 residues. The CDR3 bases are TGCAGTGCTAGTCAGGGGACTAGCGGGAGGGTGTCCTACAATGAGCAGTTCTTC. Its translation is CSASQGTSGRVSYNEQFF.

The chain joins TRBV19 to TRBJ1-3; the D gene is possibly TRBD1 (6 bases). Germline lookup yields CDR1 LNHDA and CDR2 SQIVND (reference sequence). V was trimmed by 7 bases and J by 4 bases, leaving 14 bases between them. CDR3 size: 14 residues. The CDR3 here is CASKEGGSGNTIYF. The CDR3 coding sequence is TGTGCCAGTAAAGAAGGGGGATCCGGAAACACCATATATTTT.

The V gene is TRBV6-5, the J gene TRBJ2-5; TRBD1 aligns across 7 bases. With 2 bases clipped from V and 1 base from J, the junction kept 7 bases outside the gene matches. Germline values: CDR1 MNHEY, CDR2 SVGAGI. This CDR3 is built from 16 residues. Here the CDR3 DNA reads TGTGCCAGCAGTTACCGGACAGGCGGTCGCCAAGAGACCCAGTACTTC. It is translated as CASSYRTGGRQETQYF.

The chain links TRBV11-2 to TRBJ1-1; D uncertain. V shed 2 bases and J shed 1 base, with 8 bases lying between them. This CDR3 is built from 14 residues. Germline-derived CDR1 and CDR2 are SGHAT and FQNNGV. CDR3 DNA: TGTGCCAGCAGCTTAACACAGTGGAACACTGAAGCTTTCTTT. This gives the protein CASSLTQWNTEAFF.

The J gene is TRBJ2-2, the V gene TRBV5-1; 8 nucleotides line up with TRBD1. The V segment lost 0 bases and the J segment 5 bases; nucleotides outside the gene matches: 6. Germline V CDR1 and CDR2: SGHRS, YFSETQ. This CDR3 is built from 16 residues. For the CDR3, the DNA is TGCGCCAGCAGCTTGGGTCCGACAGGGGTGACCGGGGAGCTGTTTTTT. Translating it yields CASSLGPTGVTGELFF.

This chain's CDR3 is CASSLPGTAGETQYF. The DNA for the CDR3 is TGTGCCAGCAGCTTACCCGGGACTGCAGGCGAGACCCAGTACTTC. The rearrangement joins TRBV7-9 to TRBJ2-5, with D tentatively TRBD2 (6 bases). There are 15 residues in the CDR3. Trimming pared 2 bases from V and 5 bases from J, leaving 15 bases between. CDR1 is SEHNR, CDR2 FQNEAQ, per germline (reference sequence).

V usage is TRBV4-1 and J usage is TRBJ2-7; 13 bases are shared with TRBD2. The V gene's germline CDR1 is MGHRA and CDR2 YSYEKL. The CDR3 length is 19 residues. V shed 1 base and J 0 bases; nucleotides not matched to a gene: 9. Here the CDR3 reads CASSQGGLAGATISYEQYF. As DNA, the CDR3 is TGCGCCAGCAGCCAAGGCGGACTAGCGGGAGCAACCATCTCCTACGAGCAGTACTTC.

This chain links TRBV3-1 (or the pseudogene TRBV3-2) with TRBJ1-6; TRBD1 matches at 10 bases. Germline CDR1 reads LGHDT; CDR2 reads YNNKEL (reference sequence). Trimming cost V 0 bases and J 7 bases; bases outside gene matches: 0. The CDR3 covers 15 residues. The chain's CDR3 is CASSQETGGNSPLHF. In DNA, the CDR3 is TGTGCCAGCAGCCAAGAGACAGGGGGCAATTCACCCCTCCACTTT.